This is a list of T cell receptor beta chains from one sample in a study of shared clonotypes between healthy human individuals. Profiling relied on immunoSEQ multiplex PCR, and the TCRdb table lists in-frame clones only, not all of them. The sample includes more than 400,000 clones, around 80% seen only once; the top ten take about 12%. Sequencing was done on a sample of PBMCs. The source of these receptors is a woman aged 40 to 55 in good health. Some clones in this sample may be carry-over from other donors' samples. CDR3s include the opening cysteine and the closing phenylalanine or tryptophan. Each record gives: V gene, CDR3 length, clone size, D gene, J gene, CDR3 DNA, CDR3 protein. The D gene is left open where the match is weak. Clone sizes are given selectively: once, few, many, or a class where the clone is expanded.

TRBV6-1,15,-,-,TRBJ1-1,TGTGCCAGCAGCCCCTTCCGGACCATGAACACTGAAGCTTTCTTT,CASSPFRTMNTEAFF
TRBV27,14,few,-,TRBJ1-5,TGTGCCAGCAGTCTAACCAGGAGCTATCAGCCCCAGCATTTT,CASSLTRSYQPQHF
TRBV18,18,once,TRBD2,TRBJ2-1,TGTGCCAGCTCACCACTGGTTGCGACTAGCGGGAGCGGGGCTGAGCAGTTCTTC,CASSPLVATSGSGAEQFF
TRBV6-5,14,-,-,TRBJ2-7,TGTGCCAGCCAGGGGGCTAGCGGGAACTACGAGCAGTACTTC,CASQGASGNYEQYF
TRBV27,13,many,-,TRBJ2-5,TGTGCCAGCAGTCCCCGGGACGAAGAGACCCAGTACTTC,CASSPRDEETQYF
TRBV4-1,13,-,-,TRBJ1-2,TGCGCCAGCAGCCCAGGGAGGAAGATGGGCTACACCTTC,CASSPGRKMGYTF
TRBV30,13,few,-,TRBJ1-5,TGTGCCTGGAGTGTACGCAGCGATCAGCCCCAGCATTTT,CAWSVRSDQPQHF
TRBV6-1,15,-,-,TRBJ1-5,TGTGCCAGCAGGGGACTCGGGGGTGGCAATCAGCCCCAGCATTTT,CASRGLGGGNQPQHF
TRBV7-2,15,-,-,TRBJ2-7,TGTGCCAGCAGCTTAGCCGCCGGCGGCGTCTACGAGCAGTACTTC,CASSLAAGGVYEQYF
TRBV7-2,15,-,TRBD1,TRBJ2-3,TGTGCCAGCAGCTTAGGGGGACAGGGGCTAGATACGCAGTATTTT,CASSLGGQGLDTQYF
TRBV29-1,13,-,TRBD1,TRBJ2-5,TGCAGCGTGAAGGGACAGGGCCAAGAGACCCAGTACTTC,CSVKGQGQETQYF
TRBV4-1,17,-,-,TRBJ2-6,TGCGCCAGCAGCCAACCTACAGGGCCCTCTGGGGCCAACGTCCTGACTTTC,CASSQPTGPSGANVLTF
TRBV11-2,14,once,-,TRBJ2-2,TGTGCCGGCTTGGAAGACCCGAACACCGGGGAGCTGTTTTTT,CAGLEDPNTGELFF
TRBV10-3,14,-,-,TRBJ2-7,TGTGCCATCATGCGCGGGGCTGAGTCCTACGAGCAGTACTTC,CAIMRGAESYEQYF
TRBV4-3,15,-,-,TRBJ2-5,TGCGCCAGCAGCCAACATATAGCGAATGGGAAGACCCAGTACTTC,CASSQHIANGKTQYF
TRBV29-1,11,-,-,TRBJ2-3,TGCAGCGTTGCGCCTACAGATACGCAGTATTTT,CSVAPTDTQYF
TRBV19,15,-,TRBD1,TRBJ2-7,TGTGCCAGTAGCCTCGAAACGGGGACAGTGGGCGAGCAGTACTTC,CASSLETGTVGEQYF
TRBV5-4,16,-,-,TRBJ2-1,TGTGCCAGCAGCTTGGGATCGGGGGCGGGGCACAATGAGCAGTTCTTC,CASSLGSGAGHNEQFF
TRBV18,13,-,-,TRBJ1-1,TGTGCCAGCTCGGATTCAGGGGTCACTGAAGCTTTCTTT,CASSDSGVTEAFF
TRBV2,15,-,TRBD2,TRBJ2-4,TGTGCCAGCAGTGGGACTAGCGGGAGTCCTTACATTCAGTACTTC,CASSGTSGSPYIQYF
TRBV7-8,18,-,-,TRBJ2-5,TGTGCCAGCAGCTTACTGGGAATGACAGATTTTGGGGGAGAGACCCAGTACTTC,CASSLLGMTDFGGETQYF
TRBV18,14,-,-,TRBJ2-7,TGTGCCAGCTCACCCCGGGACATCTCCTACGAGCAGTACTTC,CASSPRDISYEQYF
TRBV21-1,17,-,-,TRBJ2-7,TGTGCCAGCAGCAAAAACCTCAGGTGCGGGGTCGGCTACGAGCAGTACTTC,CASSKNLRCGVGYEQYF
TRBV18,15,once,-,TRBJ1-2,TGTGCCAGCTCACCAGGCGGCAGGGAAGGCTATGGCTACACCTTC,CASSPGGREGYGYTF
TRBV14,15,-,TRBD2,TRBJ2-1,TGTGCCAGCAGCCAGCCGGGACTAGAAAGCAATGAGCAGTTCTTC,CASSQPGLESNEQFF
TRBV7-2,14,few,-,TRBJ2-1,TGTGCCAGCAGCGTCACCGGGATCAGCAATGAGCAGTTCTTC,CASSVTGISNEQFF
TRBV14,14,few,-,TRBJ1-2,TGTGCCAGCAGCTCTGGGACCGATTTCTATGGCTACACCTTC,CASSSGTDFYGYTF